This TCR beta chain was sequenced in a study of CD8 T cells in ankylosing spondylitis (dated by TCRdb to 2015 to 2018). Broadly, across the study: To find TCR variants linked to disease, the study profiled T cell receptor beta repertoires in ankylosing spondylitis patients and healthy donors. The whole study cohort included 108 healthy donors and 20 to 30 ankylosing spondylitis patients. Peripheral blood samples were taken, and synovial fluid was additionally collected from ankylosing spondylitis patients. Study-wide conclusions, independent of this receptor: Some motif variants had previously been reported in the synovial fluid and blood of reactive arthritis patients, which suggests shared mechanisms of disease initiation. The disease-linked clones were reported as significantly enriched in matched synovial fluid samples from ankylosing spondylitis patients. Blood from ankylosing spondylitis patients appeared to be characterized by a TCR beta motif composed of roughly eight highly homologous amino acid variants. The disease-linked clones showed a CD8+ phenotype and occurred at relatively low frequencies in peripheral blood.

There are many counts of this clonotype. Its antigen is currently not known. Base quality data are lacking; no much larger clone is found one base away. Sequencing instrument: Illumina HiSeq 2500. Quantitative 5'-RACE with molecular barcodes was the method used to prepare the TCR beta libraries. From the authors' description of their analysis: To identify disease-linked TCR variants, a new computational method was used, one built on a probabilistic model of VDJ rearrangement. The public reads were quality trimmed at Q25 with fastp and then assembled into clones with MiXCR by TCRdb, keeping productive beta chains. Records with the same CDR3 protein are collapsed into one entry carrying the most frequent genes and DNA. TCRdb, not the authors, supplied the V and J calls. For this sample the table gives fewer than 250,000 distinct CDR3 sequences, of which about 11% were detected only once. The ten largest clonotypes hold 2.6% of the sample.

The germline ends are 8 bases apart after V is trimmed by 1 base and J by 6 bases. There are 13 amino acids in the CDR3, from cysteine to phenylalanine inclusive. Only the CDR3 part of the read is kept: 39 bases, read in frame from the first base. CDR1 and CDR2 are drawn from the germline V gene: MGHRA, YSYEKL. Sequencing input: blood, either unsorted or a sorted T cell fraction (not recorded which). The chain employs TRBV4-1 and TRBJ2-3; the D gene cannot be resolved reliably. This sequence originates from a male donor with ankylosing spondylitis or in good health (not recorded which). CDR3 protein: CASSQAAPDTQYF. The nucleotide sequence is TGCGCCAGCAGCCAAGCGGCCCCTGATACGCAGTATTTT.